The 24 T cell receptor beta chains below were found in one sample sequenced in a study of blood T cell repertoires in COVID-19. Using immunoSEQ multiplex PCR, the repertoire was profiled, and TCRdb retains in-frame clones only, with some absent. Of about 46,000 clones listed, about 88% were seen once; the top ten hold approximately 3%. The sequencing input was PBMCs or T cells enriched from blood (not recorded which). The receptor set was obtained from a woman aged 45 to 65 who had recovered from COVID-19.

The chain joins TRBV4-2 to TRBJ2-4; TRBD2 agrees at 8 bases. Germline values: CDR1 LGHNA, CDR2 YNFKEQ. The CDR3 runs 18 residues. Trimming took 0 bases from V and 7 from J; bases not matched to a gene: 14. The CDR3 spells CASSQDSAGGGGRNIQYF. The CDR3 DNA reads TGTGCCAGCAGCCAAGATTCCGCGGGAGGTGGGGGTAGGAACATTCAGTACTTC.

CDR3 residues: CASSTQGTSVETQYF. DNA of the CDR3: TGTGCCAGCAGCACCCAAGGGACTAGCGTAGAGACCCAGTACTTC. The chain combines TRBV3-1 (or the pseudogene TRBV3-2) with TRBJ2-5; 10 bases align to TRBD2. Losses at the gene ends were 5 bases for V and 4 bases for J; bases not matched to a gene: 7. This CDR3 is 15 amino acids long. CDR1 is LGHDT, CDR2 YNNKEL, per germline (reference sequence).

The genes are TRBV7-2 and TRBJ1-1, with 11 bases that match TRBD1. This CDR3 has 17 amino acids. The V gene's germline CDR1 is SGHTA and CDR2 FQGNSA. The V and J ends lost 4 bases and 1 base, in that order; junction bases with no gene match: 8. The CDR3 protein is CASSYRDRGDSNTEAFF. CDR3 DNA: TGTGCCAGCAGCTACCGGGACAGGGGGGACTCGAACACTGAAGCTTTCTTT.

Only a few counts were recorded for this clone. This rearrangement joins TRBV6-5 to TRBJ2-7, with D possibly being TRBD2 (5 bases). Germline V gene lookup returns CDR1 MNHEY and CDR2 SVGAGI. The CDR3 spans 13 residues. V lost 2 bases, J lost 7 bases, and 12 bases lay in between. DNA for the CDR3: TGTGCCAGCAGTTACGAGGGCCTACTGGAGCAGTACTTC. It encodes CASSYEGLLEQYF.

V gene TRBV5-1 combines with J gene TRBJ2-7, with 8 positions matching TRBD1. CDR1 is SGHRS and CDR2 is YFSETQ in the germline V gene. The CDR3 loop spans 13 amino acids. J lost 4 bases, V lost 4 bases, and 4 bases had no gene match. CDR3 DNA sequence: TGCGCCAGCAGCACGGGACAGGTTTACGAGCAGTACTTC. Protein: CASSTGQVYEQYF.

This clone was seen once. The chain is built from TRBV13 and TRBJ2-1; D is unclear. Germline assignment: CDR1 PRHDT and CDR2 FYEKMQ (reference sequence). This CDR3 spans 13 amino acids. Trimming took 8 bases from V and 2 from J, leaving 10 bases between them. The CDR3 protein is CASQLNPYNEQFF. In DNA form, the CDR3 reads TGTGCCAGCCAGTTAAACCCCTACAATGAGCAGTTCTTC.

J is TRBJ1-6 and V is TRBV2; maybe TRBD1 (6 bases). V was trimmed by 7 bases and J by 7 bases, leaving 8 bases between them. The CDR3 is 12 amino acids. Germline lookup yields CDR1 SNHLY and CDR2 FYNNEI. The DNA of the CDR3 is TGTGCCAGCACTAGGGGGAATTCACCCCTCCACTTT. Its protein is CASTRGNSPLHF. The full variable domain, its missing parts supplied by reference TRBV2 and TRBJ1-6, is EPEVTQTPSHQVTQMGQEVILRCVPISNHLYFYWYRQILGQKVEFLVSFYNNEISEKSEIFDDQFSVERPDGSNFTLKIRSTKLEDSAMYFCASTRGNSPLHFGNGTRLTVT.

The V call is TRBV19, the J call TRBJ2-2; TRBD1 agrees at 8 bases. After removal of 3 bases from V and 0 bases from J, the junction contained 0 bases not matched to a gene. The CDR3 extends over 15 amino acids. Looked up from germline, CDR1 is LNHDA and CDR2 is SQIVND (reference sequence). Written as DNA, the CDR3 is TGTGCCAGTAGTATGGGACAGGCGAACACCGGGGAGCTGTTTTTT. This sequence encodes CASSMGQANTGELFF.

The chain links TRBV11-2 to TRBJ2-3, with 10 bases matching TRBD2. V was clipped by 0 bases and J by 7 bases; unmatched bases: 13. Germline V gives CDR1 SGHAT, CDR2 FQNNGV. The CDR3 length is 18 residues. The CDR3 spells CASSLDFGLAGDTYTQYF. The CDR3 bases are TGTGCCAGCAGCTTAGATTTCGGCCTAGCGGGGGACACCTATACGCAGTATTTT.

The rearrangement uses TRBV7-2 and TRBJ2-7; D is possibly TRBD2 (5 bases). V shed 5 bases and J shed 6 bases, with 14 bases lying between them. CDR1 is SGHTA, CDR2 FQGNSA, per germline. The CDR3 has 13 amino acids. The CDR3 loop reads CASSPTRVGEQYF. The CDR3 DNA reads TGTGCCAGCAGCCCCACGAGGGTGGGCGAGCAGTACTTC.

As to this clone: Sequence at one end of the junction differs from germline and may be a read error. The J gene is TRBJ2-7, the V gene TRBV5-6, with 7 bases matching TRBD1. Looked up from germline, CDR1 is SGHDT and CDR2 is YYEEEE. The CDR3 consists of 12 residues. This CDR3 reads CASSLVSGQMHF. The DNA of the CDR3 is TGTGCCAGCAGCTTGGTTTCGGGACAGATGCACTTC.

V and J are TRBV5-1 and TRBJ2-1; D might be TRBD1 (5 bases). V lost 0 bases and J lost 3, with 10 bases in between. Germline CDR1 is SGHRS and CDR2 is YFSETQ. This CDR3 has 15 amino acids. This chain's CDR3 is CASSLGRERYNEQFF. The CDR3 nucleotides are TGCGCCAGCAGCTTGGGCAGGGAACGCTACAATGAGCAGTTCTTC.

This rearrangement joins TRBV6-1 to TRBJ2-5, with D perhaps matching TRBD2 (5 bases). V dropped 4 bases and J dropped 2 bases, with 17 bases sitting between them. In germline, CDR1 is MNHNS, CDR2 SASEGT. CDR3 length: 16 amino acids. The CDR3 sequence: CASSVLGGPVQETQYF. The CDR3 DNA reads TGTGCCAGCAGTGTTCTTGGAGGCCCAGTTCAAGAGACCCAGTACTTC.

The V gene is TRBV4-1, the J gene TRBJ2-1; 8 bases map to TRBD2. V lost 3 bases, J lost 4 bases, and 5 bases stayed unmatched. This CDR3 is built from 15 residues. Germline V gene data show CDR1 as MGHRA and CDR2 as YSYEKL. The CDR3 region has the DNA TGCGCCAGCAGCCATGGAGCGGGAGAGTACAATGAGCAGTTCTTC. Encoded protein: CASSHGAGEYNEQFF.

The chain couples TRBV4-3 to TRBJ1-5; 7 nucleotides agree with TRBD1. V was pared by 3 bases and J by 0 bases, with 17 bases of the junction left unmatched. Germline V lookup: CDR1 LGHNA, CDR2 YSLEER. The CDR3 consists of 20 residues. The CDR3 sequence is CASSQPRWQGEVVSNQPQHF. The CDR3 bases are TGCGCCAGCAGCCAGCCTCGGTGGCAGGGGGAAGTTGTTAGCAATCAGCCCCAGCATTTT.

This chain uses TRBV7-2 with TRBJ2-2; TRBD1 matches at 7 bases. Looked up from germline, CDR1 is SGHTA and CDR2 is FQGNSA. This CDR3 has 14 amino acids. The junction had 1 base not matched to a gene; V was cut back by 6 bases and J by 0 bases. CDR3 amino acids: CASRDRTNTGELFF. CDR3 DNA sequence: TGTGCCAGCAGGGACAGGACGAACACCGGGGAGCTGTTTTTT.

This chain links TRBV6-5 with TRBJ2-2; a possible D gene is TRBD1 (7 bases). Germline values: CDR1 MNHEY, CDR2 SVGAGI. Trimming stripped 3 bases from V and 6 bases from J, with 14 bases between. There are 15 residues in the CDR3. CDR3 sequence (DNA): TGTGCCAGCAGTTATGGTCAGGGGGGACCCGGGGAGCTGTTTTTT. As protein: CASSYGQGGPGELFF.

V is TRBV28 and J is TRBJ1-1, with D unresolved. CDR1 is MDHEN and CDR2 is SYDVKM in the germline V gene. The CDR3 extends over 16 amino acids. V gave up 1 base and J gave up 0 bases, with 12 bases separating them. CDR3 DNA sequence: TGTGCCAGCAGTTTATTCGATCCCAGTATGAACACTGAAGCTTTCTTT. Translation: CASSLFDPSMNTEAFF. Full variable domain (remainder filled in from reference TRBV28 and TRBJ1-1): DVKVTQSSRYLVKRTGEKVFLECVQDMDHENMFWYRQDPGLGLRLIYFSYDVKMKEKGDIPEGYSVSREKKERFSLILESASTNQTSMYLCASSLFDPSMNTEAFFGQGTRLTVV.

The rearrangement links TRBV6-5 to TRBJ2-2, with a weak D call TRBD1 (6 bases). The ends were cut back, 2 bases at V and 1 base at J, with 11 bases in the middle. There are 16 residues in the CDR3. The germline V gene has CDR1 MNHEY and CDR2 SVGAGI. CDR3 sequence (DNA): TGTGCCAGCAGTTACGGGACACTGTTGAACACCGGGGAGCTGTTTTTT. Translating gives CASSYGTLLNTGELFF.

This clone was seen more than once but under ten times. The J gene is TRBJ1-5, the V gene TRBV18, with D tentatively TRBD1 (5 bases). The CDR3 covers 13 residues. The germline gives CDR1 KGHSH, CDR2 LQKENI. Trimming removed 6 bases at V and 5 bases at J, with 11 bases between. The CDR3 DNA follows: TGTGCCAGCTCCACCGAAGGGGATCAGCCCCAGCATTTT. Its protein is CASSTEGDQPQHF.

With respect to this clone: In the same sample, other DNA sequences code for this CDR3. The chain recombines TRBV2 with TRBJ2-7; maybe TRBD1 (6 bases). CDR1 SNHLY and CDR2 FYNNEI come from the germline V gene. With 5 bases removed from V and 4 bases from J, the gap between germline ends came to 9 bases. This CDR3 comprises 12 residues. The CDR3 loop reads CASSLQGYEQYF. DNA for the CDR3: TGTGCCAGCAGTTTACAGGGTTACGAGCAGTACTTC.

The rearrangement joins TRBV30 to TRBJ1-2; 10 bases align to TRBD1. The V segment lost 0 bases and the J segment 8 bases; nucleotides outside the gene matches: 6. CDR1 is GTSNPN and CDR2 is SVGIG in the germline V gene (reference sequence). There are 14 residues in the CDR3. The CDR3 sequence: CAWSVRQGARGYTF. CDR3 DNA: TGTGCCTGGAGTGTACGACAGGGGGCGCGCGGCTACACCTTC.

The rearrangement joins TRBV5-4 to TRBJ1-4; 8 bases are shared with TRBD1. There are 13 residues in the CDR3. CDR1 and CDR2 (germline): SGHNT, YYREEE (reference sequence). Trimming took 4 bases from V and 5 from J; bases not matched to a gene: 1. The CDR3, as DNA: TGTGCCAGCAGCCGGACAGGGAATGAAAAACTGTTTTTT. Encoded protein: CASSRTGNEKLFF.

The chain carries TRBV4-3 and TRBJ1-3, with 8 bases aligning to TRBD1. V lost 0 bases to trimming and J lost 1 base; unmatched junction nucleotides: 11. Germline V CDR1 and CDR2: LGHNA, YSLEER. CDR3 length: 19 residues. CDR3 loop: CASSQDNQGAAPSGNTIYF. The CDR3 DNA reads TGCGCCAGCAGCCAAGATAATCAGGGGGCAGCCCCGTCTGGAAACACCATATATTTT.